Following are 22 T cell receptor beta chains from one sample sequenced in a study of technical replicates of blood from several donors. Only in-frame clones appear in the TCRdb table, and some are missing; sequencing was by immunoSEQ multiplex PCR. The sample carries about 49,000 clones, around 90% recorded once. The sequenced sample was PBMCs. All receptors derive from a human donor in good health. Some clones in this sample may be carry-over from other donors' samples.

The CDR3 DNA is TGTGCCTGGAGTAGCGGGGGCTACGAGCAGTACTTC. Residues: CAWSSGGYEQYF. The rearrangement joins TRBV30 to TRBJ2-7; 8 bases map to TRBD2. Losses at the gene ends were 2 bases for V and 3 bases for J; bases not matched to a gene: 0. The CDR3 has 12 residues. CDR1 and CDR2 from the germline V gene are GTSNPN and SVGIG (reference sequence).

The CDR3 region is CASSYWDRGNSPLHF. The DNA of the CDR3 is TGTGCCAGCAGCTACTGGGACAGGGGTAATTCACCCCTCCACTTT. This rearrangement joins TRBV7-2 to TRBJ1-6, with 10 bases identical to TRBD1. This CDR3 contains 15 residues. CDR1 is SGHTA and CDR2 is FQGNSA in the germline V gene. V shed 4 bases, J shed 6 bases, and the junction held 3 bases outside the gene matches.

The V and J genes are TRBV7-2 and TRBJ1-5; the match to TRBD1 covers 8 bases. Trimming removed 5 bases from V and 6 bases from J; junction bases left unmatched: 3. Per the germline V gene, CDR1 is SGHTA and CDR2 is FQGNSA. The CDR3 is 13 amino acids. DNA for the CDR3: TGTGCCAGCAGCAGTGGACAGGGTCAGCCCCAGCATTTT. Translated: CASSSGQGQPQHF.

The genes are TRBV9 and TRBJ2-2, with D possibly TRBD1 on 6 matching bases. V shed 0 bases and J shed 1 base, with 10 bases lying between them. CDR1 is SGDLS, CDR2 YYNGEE, per germline. This CDR3 comprises 16 residues. The CDR3 sequence: CASSVGIQGNTGELFF. The DNA for the CDR3 is TGTGCCAGCAGCGTAGGAATACAGGGGAACACCGGGGAGCTGTTTTTT.

V is TRBV9 and J is TRBJ1-1, with no clear D. V gave up 0 bases and J gave up 1 base, with 10 bases separating them. Germline assignment: CDR1 SGDLS and CDR2 YYNGEE. CDR3 size: 15 residues. The CDR3 here is CASSVGGLGNTEAFF. As DNA, the CDR3 is TGTGCCAGCAGCGTAGGAGGGCTTGGGAACACTGAAGCTTTCTTT. The full variable domain, in which reference TRBV9 and TRBJ1-1 provide the parts outside the CDR3, is DSGVTQTPKHLITATGQRVTLRCSPRSGDLSVYWYQQSLDQGLQFLIQYYNGEERAKGNILERFSAQQFPDLHSELNLSSLELGDSALYFCASSVGGLGNTEAFFGQGTRLTVV.

The chain joins TRBV2 to TRBJ2-7; D might be TRBD1 (6 bases). Trimming cost V 6 bases and J 5 bases, with 20 bases left between them. CDR3 length equals 15 residues. The germline V gene has CDR1 SNHLY and CDR2 FYNNEI. The CDR3 sequence is CASRVSGTPLDEQYF. DNA for the CDR3: TGTGCCAGCAGGGTCTCCGGGACACCTCTAGACGAGCAGTACTTC. The entire variable domain, with the rest obtained from reference TRBV2 and TRBJ2-7, is as follows: EPEVTQTPSHQVTQMGQEVILRCVPISNHLYFYWYRQILGQKVEFLVSFYNNEISEKSEIFDDQFSVERPDGSNFTLKIRSTKLEDSAMYFCASRVSGTPLDEQYFGPGTRLTVT.

This chain connects TRBV5-4 to TRBJ2-7; 8 bases fit TRBD1. The J segment lost 5 bases and the V segment lost 2 bases, leaving 3 bases of the junction unmatched. Per germline, CDR1 SGHNT and CDR2 YYREEE (reference sequence). The CDR3 length is 13 residues. This CDR3 is CASSFRTGNEQYF. The CDR3 DNA is TGTGCCAGCAGCTTCCGGACAGGGAACGAGCAGTACTTC.

This clone was seen once. The chain employs TRBV7-8 and TRBJ2-7; 11 bases fit TRBD2. This CDR3 is built from 13 residues. The germline V gene has CDR1 SGHVS and CDR2 FQNEAQ. J lost 7 bases, V lost 5 bases, and 4 bases had no gene match. CDR3 sequence: CASSSSGGVEQYF. The DNA of the CDR3 is TGTGCCAGCAGCAGTAGCGGGGGGGTTGAGCAGTACTTC.

The chain links TRBV19 to TRBJ2-5; 12 nucleotides match TRBD2. The germline V gene encodes CDR1 LNHDA and CDR2 SQIVND (reference sequence). V lost 3 bases and J lost 4; bases outside the gene matches: 3. This CDR3 is built from 15 residues. The CDR3 DNA reads TGTGCCAGTAGTATCCTAGCGGGAGGGCCAGAGACCCAGTACTTC. This codes for CASSILAGGPETQYF.

The rearrangement joins TRBV5-1 to TRBJ1-5, with D possibly TRBD1 on 5 matching bases. Germline V gene lookup returns CDR1 SGHRS and CDR2 YFSETQ. The CDR3 runs to 15 residues. V shed 0 bases and J shed 0 bases, with 7 bases lying between them. The CDR3 sequence is CASSLEGNSNQPQHF. CDR3 bases: TGCGCCAGCAGCTTGGAGGGGAATAGCAATCAGCCCCAGCATTTT.

This clone appeared a few times. The genes are TRBV6-5 and TRBJ1-2; 10 nucleotides line up with TRBD1. V gave up 4 bases and J gave up 8 bases; unmatched junction bases: 7. The germline V gene has CDR1 MNHEY and CDR2 SVGAGI. This CDR3 contains 14 residues. This chain's CDR3 is CASSLAGQGRGYTF. The CDR3 DNA reads as TGTGCCAGCAGTTTAGCGGGACAGGGGCGCGGCTACACCTTC.

The genes are TRBV27 and TRBJ1-6; D gene ambiguous. Germline V lookup: CDR1 MNHEY, CDR2 SMNVEV (reference sequence). V was shortened by 0 bases and J by 8 bases, with 11 bases between the two germline ends. This CDR3 comprises 15 residues. The CDR3 region has the DNA TGTGCCAGCAGTTTATCGGTGGATCGGGATTCACCCCTCCACTTT. Protein sequence: CASSLSVDRDSPLHF.

The chain employs TRBV7-2 and TRBJ2-3; unclear D gene. Germline V gives CDR1 SGHTA, CDR2 FQGNSA. The CDR3 has 15 residues. V lost 2 bases and J lost 3, with 12 bases in between. The CDR3: CASSLHPGRTDTQYF. CDR3 nucleotides: TGTGCCAGCAGCTTACACCCAGGTAGAACAGATACGCAGTATTTT.

This sequence joins TRBV18 and TRBJ2-5; weak D call: TRBD1 (5 bases). The V end lost 4 bases, the J end lost 0 bases, and 12 bases lay between the germline ends. The CDR3 contains 15 residues. Germline loops: CDR1 KGHSH, CDR2 LQKENI. CDR3 region: CASSRNSGYQETQYF. CDR3 coding DNA: TGTGCCAGCTCACGAAATTCAGGGTACCAAGAGACCCAGTACTTC.

The chain joins TRBV5-1 to TRBJ1-4; 8 bases line up with TRBD1. This CDR3 is built from 14 residues. Trimming cost V 3 bases and J 5 bases; bases outside gene matches: 3. In germline, CDR1 is SGHRS, CDR2 YFSETQ. In DNA form, the CDR3 reads TGCGCCAGCAGCTACGGGACAGGCAATGAAAAACTGTTTTTT. As protein: CASSYGTGNEKLFF.

The chain uses TRBV13 and TRBJ2-1; 8 positions match TRBD2. Germline lookup yields CDR1 PRHDT and CDR2 FYEKMQ (reference sequence). The CDR3 spans 16 residues. V lost 4 bases, J lost 3 bases, and 8 bases stayed unmatched. In DNA form, the CDR3 reads TGTGCCAGCAGCTCGAAAGGACTAGCTATCTACAATGAGCAGTTCTTC. The encoded protein is CASSSKGLAIYNEQFF.

This chain connects TRBV6-4 to TRBJ1-5; the D is unclear. V was clipped by 9 bases and J by 9 bases, with 15 bases between them. CDR1 MRHNA and CDR2 SNTAGT come from the germline V gene. The CDR3 sequence is 12 residues long. CDR3 protein: CASHCAGGPQHF. The CDR3 nucleotides read TGTGCCAGTCACTGCGCCGGCGGGCCCCAGCATTTT.

The chain combines TRBV6-1 with TRBJ2-1; 9 positions agree with TRBD1. V was pared by 6 bases and J by 9 bases, with 6 bases of the junction left unmatched. The CDR3 is 13 amino acids. CDR1 is MNHNS and CDR2 is SASEGT in the germline V gene. The CDR3 region has the DNA TGTGCCAGCAGAAGGGACAGGGAAGGTGAGCAGTTCTTC. It codes for CASRRDREGEQFF.

Here the CDR3 reads CAWSAQGYEQYF. CDR3 in DNA: TGTGCCTGGAGCGCTCAGGGATACGAGCAGTACTTC. The chain combines TRBV30 with TRBJ2-7; weak D call: TRBD1 (5 bases). Germline V gene sequence: CDR1 GTSNPN, CDR2 SVGIG (reference sequence). CDR3 length: 12 residues. Trimming removed 3 bases at V and 4 bases at J, with 10 bases between.

The rearrangement uses TRBV5-4 and TRBJ1-6; TRBD1 matches at 9 bases. Trimming took 2 bases from V and 7 from J; bases not matched to a gene: 4. Per germline, CDR1 SGHNT and CDR2 YYREEE (reference sequence). This CDR3 is 15 amino acids long. Here the CDR3 DNA reads TGTGCCAGCAGCTTCCAGGGACAGGGAAATTCACCCCTCCACTTT. This sequence encodes CASSFQGQGNSPLHF. Variable domain in full (rest from reference TRBV5-4 and TRBJ1-6): ETGVTQSPTHLIKTRGQQVTLRCSSQSGHNTVSWYQQALGQGPQFIFQYYREEENGRGNFPPRFSGLQFPNYSSELNVNALELDDSALYLCASSFQGQGNSPLHFGNGTRLTVT.

The V call is TRBV9, the J call TRBJ1-2; no definite D call. There are 11 residues in the CDR3. Trimming took off 4 bases at V and 2 bases at J, with 3 bases between the two ends. The germline V gene has CDR1 SGDLS and CDR2 YYNGEE. The CDR3 spells CASSTNYGYTF. The CDR3 DNA reads TGTGCCAGCAGCACAAACTATGGCTACACCTTC.

This clone was detected once. The V and J genes are TRBV7-9 and TRBJ2-7, with D perhaps TRBD1 (6 bases). The CDR3 is 14 amino acids. Germline V lookup: CDR1 SEHNR, CDR2 FQNEAQ (reference sequence). V was pared by 2 bases and J by 2 bases, with 10 bases between. Here the CDR3 reads CASSLQQGTYEQYF. For the CDR3, the DNA is TGTGCCAGCAGCTTACAACAGGGAACCTACGAGCAGTACTTC.